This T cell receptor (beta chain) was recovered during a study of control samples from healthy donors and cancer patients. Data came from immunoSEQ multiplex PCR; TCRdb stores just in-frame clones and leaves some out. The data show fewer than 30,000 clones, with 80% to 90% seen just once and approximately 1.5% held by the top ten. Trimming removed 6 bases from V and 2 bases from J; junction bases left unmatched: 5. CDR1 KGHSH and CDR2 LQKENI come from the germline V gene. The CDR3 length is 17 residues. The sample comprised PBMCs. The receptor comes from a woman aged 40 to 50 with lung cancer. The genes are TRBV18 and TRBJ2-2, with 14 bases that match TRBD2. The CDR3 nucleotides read TGTGCCAGCTCCGGACTAGCGGGGGGCCTAAACACCGGGGAGCTGTTTTTT. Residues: CASSGLAGGLNTGELFF.